Described below is a single T cell receptor (beta chain) sequence and its context. This entry belongs to a study of T cell repertoires in cytomegalovirus infection. TCRdb fed the reads into MiXCR, producing one record per CDR3 protein. The sample contains roughly 640,000 distinct CDR3 sequences, more than 20% of which appear only once. The receptor's source is a human donor in good health (CMV status not recorded). Some clones in this sample may be carry-over from other donors' samples. Sequencing used CD8+ T cells from PBMCs.

CDR3 loop: CASSTPGLTGDTQYF. The CDR3 DNA reads TGTGCCAGTAGTACCCCGGGACTCACTGGGGATACGCAGTATTTT. The gene calls are TRBV19 and TRBJ2-3, with D possibly being TRBD2 (6 bases). The V end was cut by 4 bases, the J end by 6 bases, with 17 bases between. CDR3 length equals 15 residues. Per germline, CDR1 LNHDA and CDR2 SQIVND (reference sequence).